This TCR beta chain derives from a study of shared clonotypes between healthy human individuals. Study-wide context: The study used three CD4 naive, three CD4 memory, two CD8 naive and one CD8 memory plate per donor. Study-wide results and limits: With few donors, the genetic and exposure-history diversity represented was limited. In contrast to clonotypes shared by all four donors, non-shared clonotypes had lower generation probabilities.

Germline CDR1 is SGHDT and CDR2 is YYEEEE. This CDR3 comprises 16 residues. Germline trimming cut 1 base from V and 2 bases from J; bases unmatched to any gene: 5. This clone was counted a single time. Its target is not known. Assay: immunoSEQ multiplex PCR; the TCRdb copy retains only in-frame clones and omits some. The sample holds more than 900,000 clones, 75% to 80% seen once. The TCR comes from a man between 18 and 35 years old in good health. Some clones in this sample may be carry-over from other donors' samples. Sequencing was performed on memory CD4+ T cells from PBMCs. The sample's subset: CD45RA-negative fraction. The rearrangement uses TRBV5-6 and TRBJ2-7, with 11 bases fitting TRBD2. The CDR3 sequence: CASSLLTSGVTYEQYF. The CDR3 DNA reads TGTGCCAGCAGCTTGCTGACTAGCGGGGTGACCTACGAGCAGTACTTC.